A selection of T cell receptor beta chains follows, all from one sample in a study of shared clonotypes between healthy human individuals. TCRdb's table, derived via immunoSEQ multiplex PCR, lists solely in-frame clones and lacks some. The repertoire holds some 2,500,000 clones, just under 95% seen once, with about 0.41% in the top ten. Source material: naive CD4+ T cells from PBMCs. These receptors all come from a man in his late teens or twenties in good health. Some clones in this sample may be carry-over from other donors' samples. CDR3s include the opening cysteine and the closing phenylalanine or tryptophan. D genes are given only for firm matches. For some rows the clone size is stated as once, few or many, or as a class when expanded; others skip it.

d_call: TRBD2
v_call: TRBV4-2
j_call: TRBJ2-7
clone_size: -
cdr3_nt: TGTGCCAGCAGCCAAGCCACTAGCGCCCCGACCTACGAGCAGTACTTC
cdr3_aa: CASSQATSAPTYEQYF

d_call: TRBD1
v_call: TRBV23-1
j_call: TRBJ2-1
clone_size: -
cdr3_nt: TGCGCCAGCAGCATGGACAGGAAGGTACTACCCCACAATGAGCAGTTCTTC
cdr3_aa: CASSMDRKVLPHNEQFF

d_call: -
v_call: TRBV9
j_call: TRBJ1-1
clone_size: -
cdr3_nt: TGTGCCAGCAGCGTCGGACCCGGGACCACTGAAGCTTTCTTT
cdr3_aa: CASSVGPGTTEAFF

d_call: TRBD1
v_call: TRBV28
j_call: TRBJ2-7
clone_size: once
cdr3_nt: TGTGCCAGCAGGGGCTACGCTACAGGGGGATACGAGCAGTACTTC
cdr3_aa: CASRGYATGGYEQYF

d_call: -
v_call: TRBV6-6
j_call: TRBJ1-2
clone_size: once
cdr3_nt: TGTGCCAGCAGTACTATAGGAATTGGCTACACCTTC
cdr3_aa: CASSTIGIGYTF

d_call: -
v_call: TRBV7-2
j_call: TRBJ2-2
clone_size: -
cdr3_nt: TGTGCCAGCAGCTTAGTCGGGGGAGCGAACACCGGGGAGCTGTTTTTT
cdr3_aa: CASSLVGGANTGELFF

d_call: TRBD1
v_call: TRBV27
j_call: TRBJ1-2
clone_size: -
cdr3_nt: TGTGCCAGCAGTCCCACCGACAGGGACGGCTACACCTTC
cdr3_aa: CASSPTDRDGYTF

d_call: -
v_call: TRBV6-5
j_call: TRBJ1-1
clone_size: -
cdr3_nt: TGTGCCAGCAGTACCTCAGGGTTGAACACTGAAGCTTTCTTT
cdr3_aa: CASSTSGLNTEAFF

d_call: TRBD2
v_call: TRBV2
j_call: TRBJ2-7
clone_size: -
cdr3_nt: TGTGCCACGGGGGGATCCTACGAGCAGTACTTC
cdr3_aa: CATGGSYEQYF

d_call: -
v_call: TRBV19
j_call: TRBJ1-5
clone_size: -
cdr3_nt: TGTGCCAGTAGTATCAGGTACAGGGCAAGCAATCAGCCCCAGCATTTT
cdr3_aa: CASSIRYRASNQPQHF

d_call: TRBD1
v_call: TRBV4-1
j_call: TRBJ1-4
clone_size: -
cdr3_nt: TGCGCCAGCAGCCAAGAAGGCGGGACAGGGTCAACTAATGAAAAACTGTTTTTT
cdr3_aa: CASSQEGGTGSTNEKLFF

d_call: -
v_call: TRBV7-9
j_call: TRBJ2-3
clone_size: -
cdr3_nt: TGTGCCAGCAGTCAGACTAGAGGGGGGACAGATACGCAGTATTTT
cdr3_aa: CASSQTRGGTDTQYF

d_call: -
v_call: TRBV13
j_call: TRBJ1-4
clone_size: once
cdr3_nt: TGTGCCAGCAGCTCTCCAATTAATGAAAAACTGTTTTTT
cdr3_aa: CASSSPINEKLFF

d_call: -
v_call: TRBV2
j_call: TRBJ1-5
clone_size: -
cdr3_nt: TGTGCCAGCAGTGATAATCGGGCAGGGCTTCAGCCCCAGCATTTT
cdr3_aa: CASSDNRAGLQPQHF

d_call: -
v_call: TRBV7-8
j_call: TRBJ2-7
clone_size: -
cdr3_nt: TGTGCCAGCAGCCCTAGGGGCGGGGCCTCCTACGAGCAGTACTTC
cdr3_aa: CASSPRGGASYEQYF

d_call: -
v_call: TRBV21-1
j_call: TRBJ2-1
clone_size: -
cdr3_nt: TGTGCCAGCAGCAAAGAGTTAAGTCGGAGGGGCGACGAGCAGTTCTTC
cdr3_aa: CASSKELSRRGDEQFF

d_call: TRBD2
v_call: TRBV5-4
j_call: TRBJ2-5
clone_size: -
cdr3_nt: TGTGCCAGCAGCTTCACAGGCGGGAGGGCCCCAGAGACCCAGTACTTC
cdr3_aa: CASSFTGGRAPETQYF

d_call: TRBD1
v_call: TRBV5-6
j_call: TRBJ2-2
clone_size: -
cdr3_nt: TGTGCCAGCAGCCTGGGGACAGCCTCGAACACCGGGGAGCTGTTTTTT
cdr3_aa: CASSLGTASNTGELFF

d_call: -
v_call: TRBV19
j_call: TRBJ2-2
clone_size: -
cdr3_nt: TGTGCCAGTAGGGGGGAACTGATGAACGCCGGGGAGCTGTTTTTT
cdr3_aa: CASRGELMNAGELFF

d_call: -
v_call: TRBV15
j_call: TRBJ2-7
clone_size: -
cdr3_nt: TGTGCCACCAGTCGTCCGAGCTCCTACGAGCAGTACTTC
cdr3_aa: CATSRPSSYEQYF

d_call: TRBD2
v_call: TRBV6-6
j_call: TRBJ2-7
clone_size: -
cdr3_nt: TGTGCCAGCCATAGACAACTAGCGGCAACCTACGAGCAGTACTTC
cdr3_aa: CASHRQLAATYEQYF

d_call: -
v_call: TRBV28
j_call: TRBJ1-5
clone_size: -
cdr3_nt: TGTGCCAGCAGACGTTGGACGGAAAGAATTAATCAGCCCCAGCATTTT
cdr3_aa: CASRRWTERINQPQHF

d_call: -
v_call: TRBV2
j_call: TRBJ2-1
clone_size: -
cdr3_nt: TGTGCCAGCAGCCAAGACGGGCGAACCTACAATGAGCAGTTCTTC
cdr3_aa: CASSQDGRTYNEQFF

d_call: -
v_call: TRBV28
j_call: TRBJ1-5
clone_size: -
cdr3_nt: TGTGCCAGCAGTTTTGTCGGACAGAGCAATCAGCCCCAGCATTTT
cdr3_aa: CASSFVGQSNQPQHF

d_call: -
v_call: TRBV7-9
j_call: TRBJ2-5
clone_size: few
cdr3_nt: TGTGCCAGCAGCTTAGTCGGGGAGACCCAGTACTTC
cdr3_aa: CASSLVGETQYF

d_call: TRBD2
v_call: TRBV27
j_call: TRBJ2-7
clone_size: -
cdr3_nt: TGTGCCAGCAGTTCACTAGCGGGAGGGACCCACGAGCAGTACTTC
cdr3_aa: CASSSLAGGTHEQYF

d_call: TRBD1
v_call: TRBV19
j_call: TRBJ1-4
clone_size: once
cdr3_nt: TGTGCCAGTAGTTCTCCGGGACAGGGGAATGAAAAACTGTTTTTT
cdr3_aa: CASSSPGQGNEKLFF

d_call: -
v_call: TRBV28
j_call: TRBJ1-2
clone_size: -
cdr3_nt: TGTGCCAGCAGTTTAGCATGGGCTTATGGCTACACCTTC
cdr3_aa: CASSLAWAYGYTF

d_call: -
v_call: TRBV5-1
j_call: TRBJ1-2
clone_size: -
cdr3_nt: TGCGCCAGCAGCTTGGGGCCCCGGGAGGACTATGGCTACACCTTC
cdr3_aa: CASSLGPREDYGYTF

d_call: TRBD2
v_call: TRBV7-9
j_call: TRBJ2-7
clone_size: -
cdr3_nt: TGTGCCAGCAGCCTTACCCCTAGCGGGAGTTACGAGCAGTACTTC
cdr3_aa: CASSLTPSGSYEQYF

d_call: -
v_call: TRBV7-3
j_call: TRBJ2-1
clone_size: -
cdr3_nt: TGTGCCAGCAGCTCAATACGGGGGAATGAGCAGTTCTTC
cdr3_aa: CASSSIRGNEQFF

d_call: -
v_call: TRBV21-1
j_call: TRBJ1-1
clone_size: -
cdr3_nt: TGTGCCGACCCACCCGGTGGGGACACTGAAGCTTTCTTT
cdr3_aa: CADPPGGDTEAFF

d_call: -
v_call: TRBV14
j_call: TRBJ2-4
clone_size: -
cdr3_nt: TGTGCCAGCAGCCGCCTGGGGCCGGGGGCCAAAAACATTCAGTACTTC
cdr3_aa: CASSRLGPGAKNIQYF

d_call: -
v_call: TRBV2
j_call: TRBJ2-5
clone_size: -
cdr3_nt: TGTGCCAGCAGACCCGACGGCGAGACCCAGTACTTC
cdr3_aa: CASRPDGETQYF

d_call: -
v_call: TRBV20-1
j_call: TRBJ1-4
clone_size: few
cdr3_nt: TGCAGTGCGGGGACGGGGGAAAAACTGTTTTTT
cdr3_aa: CSAGTGEKLFF

d_call: TRBD1
v_call: TRBV5-8
j_call: TRBJ2-6
clone_size: -
cdr3_nt: TGTGCCAGCAGCTACAGACAGGGCTCCGGGGCCAACGTCCTGACTTTC
cdr3_aa: CASSYRQGSGANVLTF

d_call: -
v_call: TRBV4-2
j_call: TRBJ1-2
clone_size: -
cdr3_nt: TGTGCCAGCAGCCAACCGGACGGAAACTATGGCTACACCTTC
cdr3_aa: CASSQPDGNYGYTF

d_call: TRBD2
v_call: TRBV5-1
j_call: TRBJ2-1
clone_size: -
cdr3_nt: TGCGCCAGCAGCTCTCTAGCGGGAGGTCTTAGCTCCTACAATGAGCAGTTCTTC
cdr3_aa: CASSSLAGGLSSYNEQFF

d_call: -
v_call: TRBV28
j_call: TRBJ1-3
clone_size: -
cdr3_nt: TGTGCCAGCATTCGATTTGTCGGACCTGGAAACACCATATATTTT
cdr3_aa: CASIRFVGPGNTIYF

d_call: TRBD2
v_call: TRBV19
j_call: TRBJ2-5
clone_size: -
cdr3_nt: TGTGCCAGTAGCTCCTTGGCTAGCGGGAGTTGGGGAGAGACCCAGTACTTC
cdr3_aa: CASSSLASGSWGETQYF

d_call: TRBD2
v_call: TRBV5-4
j_call: TRBJ2-5
clone_size: -
cdr3_nt: TGTGCCAGCAGCTCGGGGGGTAGCGGGACCTTGCAAGAGACCCAGTACTTC
cdr3_aa: CASSSGGSGTLQETQYF

d_call: -
v_call: TRBV27
j_call: TRBJ2-2
clone_size: -
cdr3_nt: TGTGCCAGCAGTGATCTGCGGGGGCACGGCACCGGGGAGCTGTTTTTT
cdr3_aa: CASSDLRGHGTGELFF

d_call: -
v_call: TRBV28
j_call: TRBJ2-5
clone_size: -
cdr3_nt: TGTGCCAGCGGAGCAGGGCAAGAGACCCAGTACTTC
cdr3_aa: CASGAGQETQYF

d_call: TRBD2
v_call: TRBV7-2
j_call: TRBJ2-3
clone_size: once
cdr3_nt: TGTGCCAGCAGCGGGAGGGACTACAGCACAGATACGCAGTATTTT
cdr3_aa: CASSGRDYSTDTQYF

d_call: -
v_call: TRBV6-5
j_call: TRBJ2-7
clone_size: -
cdr3_nt: TGTGCCAGCAGCCGACTGGTAGGGGTTGATTACGAGCAGTACTTC
cdr3_aa: CASSRLVGVDYEQYF

d_call: -
v_call: TRBV7-9
j_call: TRBJ1-2
clone_size: -
cdr3_nt: TGTGCCAGCAGCTCCCCTGGGGGGGGCGCTCACTATGGCTACACCTTC
cdr3_aa: CASSSPGGGAHYGYTF

d_call: -
v_call: TRBV9
j_call: TRBJ2-5
clone_size: -
cdr3_nt: TGTGCCAGCAGCGGGGGGCATGTCGAAGAGACCCAGTACTTC
cdr3_aa: CASSGGHVEETQYF

d_call: -
v_call: TRBV7-9
j_call: TRBJ2-7
clone_size: -
cdr3_nt: TGTGCCAGCAGCTTATCGGTAACCTACGAGCAGTACTTC
cdr3_aa: CASSLSVTYEQYF

d_call: -
v_call: TRBV28
j_call: TRBJ2-7
clone_size: -
cdr3_nt: TGTGCCAGCAGACGATACGAGCAGTACTTC
cdr3_aa: CASRRYEQYF

d_call: TRBD1
v_call: TRBV5-4
j_call: TRBJ1-5
clone_size: -
cdr3_nt: TGTGCCAGCAGCCGAGGGGGCGCATATCAGCCCCAGCATTTT
cdr3_aa: CASSRGGAYQPQHF

d_call: TRBD1
v_call: TRBV29-1
j_call: TRBJ1-2
clone_size: -
cdr3_nt: TGCAGCGCCTGGGACAGCTCCTATGGCTACACCTTC
cdr3_aa: CSAWDSSYGYTF

d_call: -
v_call: TRBV6-1
j_call: TRBJ2-2
clone_size: -
cdr3_nt: TGTGCCAGCCCTTACCGGGACACTAGCACCGGGGAGCTGTTTTTT
cdr3_aa: CASPYRDTSTGELFF

d_call: -
v_call: TRBV6-1
j_call: TRBJ1-4
clone_size: -
cdr3_nt: TGTGCCAGCAGTGAAGGTTTCGCGGCAGCGGAAAAACTGTTTTTT
cdr3_aa: CASSEGFAAAEKLFF

d_call: -
v_call: TRBV7-9
j_call: TRBJ2-1
clone_size: -
cdr3_nt: TGTGCCAGCAGCTTCGACAGGCCCCCCCCGGGGGACAATGAGCAGTTCTTC
cdr3_aa: CASSFDRPPPGDNEQFF

d_call: TRBD1
v_call: TRBV18
j_call: TRBJ1-1
clone_size: few
cdr3_nt: TGTGCCAGCTCGCCGACAGGGGAGAACACTGAAGCTTTCTTT
cdr3_aa: CASSPTGENTEAFF

d_call: -
v_call: TRBV6-6
j_call: TRBJ1-1
clone_size: few
cdr3_nt: TGTGCCAGCGCCTTGAACACTGAAGCTTTCTTT
cdr3_aa: CASALNTEAFF

d_call: -
v_call: TRBV28
j_call: TRBJ1-1
clone_size: -
cdr3_nt: TGTGCCAGCAGTTCGAGACAACAGGGAAGACCTGAAGCTTTCTTT
cdr3_aa: CASSSRQQGRPEAFF